One sample yielded the 18 T cell receptor beta chains listed below, sequenced in a study of cytomegalovirus exposure and HLA in healthy donors. Both 60 Vbeta primers and 13 Jbeta primers went into the PCR. Only in-frame clones appear in the TCRdb table, and some are missing; sequencing was by immunoSEQ multiplex PCR. The table includes about 130,000 clones, roughly 70% detected once. The sequencing input was PBMCs. Source of these receptors: a man aged 40-50 years in good health and CMV-seropositive.

The chain carries TRBV19 and TRBJ2-2; TRBD1 aligns across 8 bases. CDR1 and CDR2 from the germline V gene are LNHDA and SQIVND (reference sequence). The CDR3 contains 16 residues. After removal of 9 bases from V and 7 bases from J, the junction contained 16 bases not matched to a gene. In nucleotides, the CDR3 is TGTGCCAGCCAATTAACGAGGCAGGGGGCCGACGGGGAGCTGTTTTTT. This gives the protein CASQLTRQGADGELFF.

Comments on this clone: Sequence at one end of the junction differs from germline and may be a read error. The chain links TRBV7-7 to TRBJ2-5; D perhaps matches TRBD1 (6 bases). The V gene's germline CDR1 is SSHAT and CDR2 FNYEAQ (reference sequence). The CDR3 spans 14 residues. The CDR3 DNA is TGTGCTAGCAGCTCTCCTGACAGGCAGGAGACCCAGTACTTC. It is translated as CASSSPDRQETQYF.

The V call is TRBV19, the J call TRBJ1-3, with TRBD1 identical over 8 bases. Trimming at V came to 8 bases and at J to 0 bases, leaving 3 bases not matched to a gene. Germline-derived CDR1 and CDR2 are LNHDA and SQIVND (reference sequence). The CDR3 covers 14 residues. This CDR3 reads CASLQGGSGNTIYF. The CDR3 region has the DNA TGTGCCAGTCTACAGGGGGGCTCTGGAAACACCATATATTTT.

This clone turned up a few times. This chain uses TRBV1 with TRBJ1-1; TRBD1, the table's D call, was not compared with the DNA. TRBV1 is a pseudogene. The CDR3 has 16 residues. The CDR3 sequence is CTSSQVGETVNTEAFF. The CDR3, as DNA: TGCACCAGCAGCCAAGTAGGTGAGACAGTGAACACTGAAGCTTTCTTT.

The J gene is TRBJ1-2, the V gene TRBV28; D not resolved. Trimming shortened V by 5 bases and J by 4 bases, and 20 bases separated the two germline ends. The CDR3 is 16 residues long. CDR1 MDHEN and CDR2 SYDVKM come from the germline V gene. CDR3 DNA sequence: TGTGCCAGCAGTAAACCCGGGCCTAGCTCTGGCTATGGCTACACCTTC. It yields the protein CASSKPGPSSGYGYTF.

V gene TRBV30 combines with J gene TRBJ2-1; possible D gene TRBD1, 6 bases. This CDR3 spans 15 amino acids. V dropped 4 bases and J dropped 8 bases, with 21 bases sitting between them. Germline-derived CDR1 and CDR2 are GTSNPN and SVGIG (reference sequence). CDR3 loop: CAWTSTGSTWDEQFF. CDR3 sequence (DNA): TGTGCCTGGACCTCCACAGGGTCCACGTGGGATGAGCAGTTCTTC.

The chain links TRBV19 to TRBJ1-4; 11 nucleotides line up with TRBD1. The CDR3 runs 16 residues. The V gene's germline CDR1 is LNHDA and CDR2 SQIVND (reference sequence). V shed 10 bases and J 3 bases; nucleotides not matched to a gene: 10. The CDR3 region has the DNA TGTGCCACACGGGGACAGGGGGTATTGTCTAATGAAAAACTGTTTTTT. Encoded protein: CATRGQGVLSNEKLFF.

This chain links TRBV6-5 with TRBJ2-5; maybe TRBD2 (5 bases). The DNA end is a closer match to TRBJ2-7, so the J assignment may be wrong. The V gene's germline CDR1 is MNHEY and CDR2 SVGAGI. The CDR3 covers 15 residues. The chain's CDR3 is CASSYEGVDSYEQYF. CDR3 nucleotides: TGTGCCAGCAGCTACGAGGGAGTCGACTCCTACGAGCAGTACTTC.

Concerning this clone itself: This sample includes further DNA sequences coding for the same CDR3. The rearrangement links TRBV28 to TRBJ1-1, with 11 bases fitting TRBD1. V trimming: 2 bases; J trimming: 5 bases; junction bases outside the gene matches: 4. The CDR3 is made up of 15 amino acids. CDR1 MDHEN and CDR2 SYDVKM come from the germline V gene. The CDR3 nucleotides are TGTGCCAGCAGTTTACGGGACAGGGGGAGGACTGAAGCTTTCTTT. Translation gives CASSLRDRGRTEAFF.

This rearrangement joins TRBV19 to TRBJ2-5; 8 bases map to TRBD1. Germline values: CDR1 LNHDA, CDR2 SQIVND (reference sequence). The CDR3 is 16 amino acids. The J segment lost 4 bases and the V segment lost 4 bases, leaving 11 bases of the junction unmatched. The CDR3 is CASSTILGQGAETQYF. The CDR3 DNA follows: TGTGCCAGTAGTACAATCTTAGGACAGGGCGCAGAGACCCAGTACTTC.

This rearrangement joins TRBV7-9 to TRBJ2-4; 8 nucleotides line up with TRBD1. The CDR3 consists of 15 residues. J lost 4 bases, V lost 3 bases, and 5 bases had no gene match. CDR1 and CDR2 from the germline V gene are SEHNR and FQNEAQ (reference sequence). The CDR3 protein is CASSFRQGAKNIQYF. The CDR3, as DNA: TGTGCCAGCAGCTTCCGGCAGGGGGCAAAAAACATTCAGTACTTC. The whole variable domain, remainder taken from reference TRBV7-9 and TRBJ2-4, is DTGVSQNPRHKITKRGQNVTFRCDPISEHNRLYWYRQTLGQGPEFLTYFQNEAQLEKSRLLSDRFSAERPKGSFSTLEIQRTEQGDSAMYLCASSFRQGAKNIQYFGAGTRLSVL.

This clone was observed a handful of times. V is TRBV6-5 and J is TRBJ2-3, with unresolved D. Germline V CDR1 and CDR2: MNHEY, SVGAGI. The CDR3 has 13 amino acids. The ends were cut back, 7 bases at V and 4 bases at J, with 12 bases in the middle. The CDR3 DNA follows: TGTGCCAGCACCCTCCCGGGTTCAGATACGCAGTATTTT. Protein: CASTLPGSDTQYF.

The V call is TRBV29-1, the J call TRBJ2-1; no clear D. This CDR3 comprises 14 residues. The germline CDR1 and CDR2 sequences are SQVTM and ANQGSEA. The germline V and J ends were trimmed by 2 bases and 0 bases, with 8 bases remaining between them. CDR3 DNA: TGCAGCGTTGAAAAGTCGAGCTCCTACAATGAGCAGTTCTTC. Translated: CSVEKSSSYNEQFF.

This clone was seen a few times. The rearrangement joins TRBV7-9 to TRBJ2-7, with D possibly being TRBD1 (6 bases). This CDR3 is 15 amino acids long. Looked up from germline, CDR1 is SEHNR and CDR2 is FQNEAQ (reference sequence). The V gene lost 6 bases and the J gene lost 4 bases, with 19 bases spanning the gap. CDR3 loop: CASSPPTGTPYEQYF. CDR3 bases: TGTGCCAGCAGTCCTCCCACCGGGACACCTTACGAGCAGTACTTC.

The V and J genes are TRBV7-8 and TRBJ1-2; TRBD1 matches 8 bases. Germline CDR1 SGHVS, CDR2 FQNEAQ. The CDR3 length is 15 residues. V shed 3 bases, J shed 7 bases, and the junction held 10 bases outside the gene matches. The CDR3 loop is CASSFWETGAGGYTF. CDR3 DNA: TGTGCCAGCAGCTTTTGGGAGACAGGGGCGGGTGGCTACACCTTC.

This clone was seen once. The chain employs TRBV5-1 and TRBJ2-3; maybe TRBD1 (5 bases). Per the germline V gene, CDR1 is SGHRS and CDR2 is YFSETQ. With 3 bases removed from V and 0 bases from J, the gap between germline ends came to 11 bases. The CDR3 has 15 amino acids. For the CDR3, the DNA is TGCGCCAGCAGCTCGGACACGACTAGCACAGATACGCAGTATTTT. It translates to CASSSDTTSTDTQYF. Using reference TRBV5-1 and TRBJ2-3 for the parts outside the CDR3, the full variable domain is KAGVTQTPRYLIKTRGQQVTLSCSPISGHRSVSWYQQTPGQGLQFLFEYFSETQRNKGNFPGRFSGRQFSNSRSEMNVSTLELGDSALYLCASSSDTTSTDTQYFGPGTRLTVL.

The chain is built from TRBV7-2 and TRBJ2-7; 7 nucleotides agree with TRBD1. CDR3 length equals 14 residues. CDR1 is SGHTA and CDR2 is FQGNSA in the germline V gene. J lost 2 bases, V lost 1 base, and 2 bases had no gene match. The CDR3 coding sequence is TGTGCCAGCAGCTTAGGGCAGGGGGCCTACGAGCAGTACTTC. Amino acid sequence: CASSLGQGAYEQYF. The whole variable domain, filled in from reference TRBV7-2 and TRBJ2-7, reads GAGVSQSPSNKVTEKGKDVELRCDPISGHTALYWYRQSLGQGLEFLIYFQGNSAPDKSGLPSDRFSAERTGGSVSTLTIQRTQQEDSAVYLCASSLGQGAYEQYFGPGTRLTVT.

The V gene is TRBV11-3, the J gene TRBJ2-1, with D possibly being TRBD2 (6 bases). Looked up from germline, CDR1 is SGHNT and CDR2 is YENEEA. The CDR3 totals 15 residues. Trimming took 5 bases from V and 0 from J, leaving 11 bases between them. In DNA, the CDR3 is TGTGCCAGCAGCCCTAGCGAGATCTCCTACAATGAGCAGTTCTTC. Its translation is CASSPSEISYNEQFF.